Each of the 23 T cell receptor beta chains below was sequenced from the same sample in a study of CD8 T cells in Susac syndrome. Roughly 0.45 to 1 ug RNA was reverse transcribed with random hexamers. TCRdb itself ran the immunoSEQ multiplex PCR reads through MiXCR, one entry per CDR3 protein. The sample contains hundreds of thousands of distinct CDR3 sequences, roughly 94% of which appear only once. The sequencing input was CD4+ T cells from PBMCs. The receptors here all came from a human donor with multiple sclerosis.

The J gene is TRBJ1-6, the V gene TRBV3-1; TRBD1 agrees at 7 bases. This CDR3 has 17 residues. The germline gives CDR1 LGHDT, CDR2 YNNKEL (reference sequence). V gave up 8 bases and J gave up 0 bases; unmatched junction bases: 10. CDR3 coding DNA: TGTGCCAGCTCACGGCGCGCAGGGGGCTCCTATAATTCACCCCTCCACTTT. Translated, it gives CASSRRAGGSYNSPLHF.

This chain connects TRBV24-1 to TRBJ2-1; TRBD2 matches 9 bases. In germline, CDR1 is KGHDR, CDR2 SFDVKD. V shed 5 bases, J shed 5 bases, and the junction held 9 bases outside the gene matches. CDR3 size: 16 residues. CDR3 amino acids: CATSGSASGVDNEQFF. DNA of the CDR3: TGTGCCACCAGTGGATCGGCTAGCGGGGTTGACAATGAGCAGTTCTTC.

The chain joins TRBV23-1 to TRBJ2-7; no clear D. TRBV23-1 belongs to the ORF category, with a function that is uncertain. The CDR3 extends over 14 amino acids. The V gene lost 0 bases and the J gene lost 3 bases, with 9 bases spanning the gap. CDR3 residues: CASSQSRDIYEQYF. DNA of the CDR3: TGCGCCAGCAGTCAATCGCGCGACATCTACGAGCAGTACTTC.

The V gene is TRBV9, the J gene TRBJ1-6; D gene ambiguous. The germline V gene has CDR1 SGDLS and CDR2 YYNGEE. The CDR3 runs 13 residues. The ends were cut back, 2 bases at V and 8 bases at J, with 8 bases in the middle. CDR3 DNA: TGTGCCAGCAGCGTGACTCAGGATTCACCCCTCCACTTT. Translation: CASSVTQDSPLHF.

This chain uses TRBV12-3 or TRBV12-4 with TRBJ1-1; 9 nucleotides match TRBD1. Germline trimming cut 6 bases from V and 0 bases from J; bases unmatched to any gene: 11. There are 17 residues in the CDR3. DNA for the CDR3: TGTGCCAGCAGACAAACAGGGGGCGCCGGGCTGAACACTGAAGCTTTCTTT. Translation: CASRQTGGAGLNTEAFF.

DNA of the CDR3: TGTGCCTGGAGGAGAGACGCCGCCAATGAGCAGTTCTTC. Translating gives CAWRRDAANEQFF. The chain links TRBV30 to TRBJ2-1; no clear D gene. Germline V CDR1 and CDR2: GTSNPN, SVGIG (reference sequence). V lost 3 bases to trimming and J lost 6 bases, with 12 bases between them. The CDR3 is made up of 13 amino acids.

In DNA, the CDR3 is TGCAGTGCTAGACGGGGGGCTAGGTACAATGAGCAGTTCTTC. It encodes CSARRGARYNEQFF. This chain uses TRBV20-1 with TRBJ2-1; perhaps TRBD2 as D (7 bases). Trimming removed 2 bases at V and 4 bases at J, with 12 bases between. The CDR3 runs to 14 residues. The germline V gene encodes CDR1 DFQATT and CDR2 SNEGSKA (reference sequence).

V gene TRBV5-1 combines with J gene TRBJ2-7; D is possibly TRBD1 (5 bases). The CDR3 covers 13 residues. The V end was cut by 0 bases, the J end by 4 bases, with 8 bases between. The germline V gene encodes CDR1 SGHRS and CDR2 YFSETQ. The CDR3 DNA follows: TGCGCCAGCAGCTTGGCCGGACAATACGAGCAGTACTTC. Protein: CASSLAGQYEQYF.

The chain employs TRBV30 and TRBJ1-6; 10 bases map to TRBD1. The germline V gene has CDR1 GTSNPN and CDR2 SVGIG (reference sequence). Trimming took 6 bases from V and 9 from J; bases not matched to a gene: 5. The CDR3 sequence is 13 residues long. Here the CDR3 DNA reads TGTGCCTGCGGACAGGGGGAAGGTTCACCCCTCCACTTT. It encodes CACGQGEGSPLHF.

This clonotype was counted only a few times. J is TRBJ1-5 and V is TRBV12-5; no firm D call. This CDR3 region has 11 residues. Germline lookup yields CDR1 LGHNT and CDR2 FRNRAP. Deletions cut 1 base from V and 6 bases from J, with 1 base between. The CDR3 region is CASGLGQPQHF. CDR3 DNA sequence: TGTGCTAGTGGTTTGGGTCAGCCCCAGCATTTT.

The chain links TRBV7-9 to TRBJ1-4, with D perhaps matching TRBD1 (5 bases). Trimming shortened V by 3 bases and J by 0 bases, and 11 bases separated the two germline ends. Per the germline V gene, CDR1 is SEHNR and CDR2 is FQNEAQ (reference sequence). The CDR3 covers 16 residues. The CDR3 DNA reads TGTGCCAGCAGCTTGGGGACGTTTGCAACTAATGAAAAACTGTTTTTT. It codes for CASSLGTFATNEKLFF.

This chain links TRBV2 with TRBJ1-1; the match to TRBD1 covers 9 bases. Trimming took 6 bases from V and 4 from J; bases not matched to a gene: 15. Germline values: CDR1 SNHLY, CDR2 FYNNEI. The CDR3 totals 17 residues. In DNA, the CDR3 is TGTGCCAGCAGGGCAGACCTGGGGACAGGGTGGTCCACTGAAGCTTTCTTT. Translated: CASRADLGTGWSTEAFF.

This sequence joins TRBV7-9 and TRBJ1-2, with D uncertain. CDR1 and CDR2 from the germline V gene are SEHNR and FQNEAQ (reference sequence). This CDR3 is built from 14 residues. With 1 base removed from V and 2 bases from J, the gap between germline ends came to 8 bases. The CDR3 loop reads CASSLVPENYGYTF. The CDR3 DNA follows: TGTGCCAGCAGCTTAGTTCCCGAAAACTATGGCTACACCTTC.

This rearrangement joins TRBV25-1 to TRBJ2-1, with D possibly being TRBD1 or TRBD2 (5 bases each). V lost 10 bases to trimming and J lost 2 bases, with 12 bases between them. From germline, CDR1 is MGHDK and CDR2 SYGVNS. The CDR3 extends over 13 amino acids. The CDR3 DNA reads as TGTGCCACCGAGGGGACCCCCTACAATGAGCAGTTCTTC. Translation: CATEGTPYNEQFF.

This chain uses TRBV2 with TRBJ2-6; weak D call: TRBD1 (6 bases). V shed 5 bases and J shed 1 base, with 9 bases lying between them. CDR3 length: 15 residues. Germline V gene data show CDR1 as SNHLY and CDR2 as FYNNEI. The CDR3 spells CASSTRGSGANVLTF. CDR3 DNA: TGTGCCAGCAGTACCAGGGGTTCTGGGGCCAACGTCCTGACTTTC.

The gene calls are TRBV29-1 and TRBJ2-3, with 8 bases lining up with TRBD2. The length of the CDR3 is 14 residues. The J segment lost 7 bases and the V segment lost 3 bases, leaving 9 bases of the junction unmatched. Germline-derived CDR1 and CDR2 are SQVTM and ANQGSEA. CDR3 loop: CSVERTSPQYTQYF. The CDR3 nucleotides are TGCAGCGTTGAGAGGACTAGCCCCCAGTATACGCAGTATTTT.

In this sample, this clonotype turned up once. J is TRBJ1-5 and V is TRBV7-2; D is ambiguous. The germline V and J ends were trimmed by 6 bases and 0 bases, with 6 bases remaining between them. Germline CDR1 is SGHTA and CDR2 is FQGNSA. This CDR3 is built from 13 residues. For the CDR3, the DNA is TGTGCCAGCAGTTCATTTAGCAATCAGCCCCAGCATTTT. Translating gives CASSSFSNQPQHF.

This sequence joins TRBV3-1 and TRBJ1-6, with D possibly matching TRBD1 (5 bases). V was trimmed by 0 bases and J by 9 bases, leaving 12 bases between them. Germline CDR1 is LGHDT and CDR2 is YNNKEL (reference sequence). The CDR3 spans 15 residues. The CDR3 loop is CASSQDSAGSSPLHF. CDR3 bases: TGTGCCAGCAGCCAAGATTCCGCAGGGAGTTCACCCCTCCACTTT.

The chain has TRBV16 and TRBJ1-1; unclear D gene. V lost 4 bases to trimming and J lost 4 bases, with 13 bases between them. The CDR3 consists of 14 residues. Germline CDR1 reads KGHSY; CDR2 reads FQNENV. The CDR3 DNA is TGTGCCAGCAGCCGCTCTACTGAGGGCACTGAAGCTTTCTTT. Protein: CASSRSTEGTEAFF.

The chain combines TRBV29-1 with TRBJ2-5, with D possibly being TRBD1 or TRBD2 (5 bases each). V shed 3 bases and J shed 1 base, with 12 bases lying between them. Germline V lookup: CDR1 SQVTM, CDR2 ANQGSEA. This CDR3 contains 14 residues. The chain's CDR3 is CSVEDQGRQETQYF. In DNA, the CDR3 is TGCAGCGTTGAGGACCAGGGACGCCAAGAGACCCAGTACTTC.

The rearrangement joins TRBV29-1 to TRBJ2-7; D perhaps matches TRBD2 (6 bases). This CDR3 region has 15 residues. V dropped 0 bases and J dropped 3 bases, with 15 bases sitting between them. Germline V lookup: CDR1 SQVTM, CDR2 ANQGSEA. This CDR3 reads CSVEDEEGLLYEQYF. The DNA for the CDR3 is TGCAGCGTTGAAGATGAGGAGGGGCTACTCTACGAGCAGTACTTC.

The J gene is TRBJ1-2, the V gene TRBV2; 8 nucleotides match TRBD1. Per the germline V gene, CDR1 is SNHLY and CDR2 is FYNNEI. Trimming cost V 1 base and J 7 bases; bases outside gene matches: 5. CDR3 length: 14 amino acids. In nucleotides, the CDR3 is TGTGCCAGCAGTGAAGTGAGGACAGGGCCTGGCTACACCTTC. It is translated as CASSEVRTGPGYTF.

V and J are TRBV20-1 and TRBJ2-3; D is perhaps TRBD1 or TRBD2 (5 bases each). The CDR3 has 13 amino acids. Trimming took off 1 base at V and 6 bases at J, with 11 bases between the two ends. CDR1 is DFQATT, CDR2 SNEGSKA, per germline (reference sequence). The CDR3: CSARAGRWDTQYF. The CDR3 DNA reads as TGCAGTGCTAGAGCGGGACGATGGGATACGCAGTATTTT.